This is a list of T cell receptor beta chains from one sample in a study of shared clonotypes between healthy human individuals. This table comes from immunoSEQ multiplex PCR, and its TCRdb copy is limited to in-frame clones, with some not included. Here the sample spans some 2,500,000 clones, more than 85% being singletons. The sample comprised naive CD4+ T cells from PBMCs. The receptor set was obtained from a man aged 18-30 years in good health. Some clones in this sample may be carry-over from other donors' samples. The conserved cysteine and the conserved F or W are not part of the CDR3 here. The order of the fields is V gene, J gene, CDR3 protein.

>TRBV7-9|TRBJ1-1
ASRGDRLNTEAF
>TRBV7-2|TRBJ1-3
ASSLGGGGNTIY
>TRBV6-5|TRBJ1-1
ASSKDSTEAF
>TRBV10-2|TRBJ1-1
ASSDWGLTEAF
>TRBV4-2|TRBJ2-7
ASSQGWLAGYEQY
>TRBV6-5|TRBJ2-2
ASSYPTATGELF
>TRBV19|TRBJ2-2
ASSIDGFGLREMDGELF
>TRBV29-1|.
SVEAGINEQY
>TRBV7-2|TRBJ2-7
ASSQDRAGYEQY
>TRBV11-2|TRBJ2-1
ASSLGVAQYNEQF
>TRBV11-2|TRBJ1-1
ASSWTGRTEAF
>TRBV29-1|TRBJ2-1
SVASGYNEQF
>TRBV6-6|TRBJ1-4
ASSWISNNEKLF
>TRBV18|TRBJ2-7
ASSPGQELIYEQY
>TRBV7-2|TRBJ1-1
ASTQISPRGGTEAF
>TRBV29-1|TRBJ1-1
SVDRGAPRRTEAF
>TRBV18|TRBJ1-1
ASSPGQTTEAF
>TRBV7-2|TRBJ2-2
ASRLRLAGRVGELF
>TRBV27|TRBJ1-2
ASSATRGRLPNYGYT
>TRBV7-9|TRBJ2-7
ASSFGGAYEQY
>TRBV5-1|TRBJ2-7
ASGTGGAYEQY
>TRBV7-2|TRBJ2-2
ASSFGRGNTGELF
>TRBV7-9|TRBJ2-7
ASSPPVGGGEQY
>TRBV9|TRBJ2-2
ASSDGRDRGRTGELF
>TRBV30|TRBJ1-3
AWSVTPSGNTIY
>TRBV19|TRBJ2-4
ASSKGTGGSENIQY
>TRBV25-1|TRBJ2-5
ASSDPRTTQETQY
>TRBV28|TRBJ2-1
ASNPSGGSYNEQF
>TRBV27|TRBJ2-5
ASKILGTREETQY
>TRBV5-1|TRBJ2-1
ASRRDVTSSYNEQF